Below, 14 T cell receptor beta chains from the same sample are listed, as sequenced in a study of a mutant IDH1 vaccine in newly diagnosed glioma (dated by TCRdb to the early 2020s). According to the study, the label for this sample's time point signals: week 5, during vaccination. Each vaccine dose, consisting of 300 ug of a 20-mer mutant IDH1 peptide in Montanide, was administered subcutaneously with topical imiquimod. The library relied on the immunoSEQ multiplex PCR assay. Imported from immuneACCESS, the table was reduced by TCRdb to in-frame sequences with V and J called. These copies leave out some clones; in studies compared against another copy, an unresolved V gene accounts for under half, and the cause of the remainder is not known. The sample data list about 33,000 clones, and roughly 80% of these were observed just once. More than 20% of the sample rests with the top ten. These receptors have no known antigen.

Here the sequenced sample was PBMCs, taken from a glioma patient whose treatment included an IDH1 peptide vaccine. The receptors here all came from a man aged 30 to 45 with glioma.

The chain is built from TRBV5-6 and TRBJ2-5; 12 bases line up with TRBD2. The CDR3 is made up of 16 amino acids. The J segment lost 0 bases and the V segment lost 2 bases, leaving 2 bases of the junction unmatched. The germline V gene encodes CDR1 SGHDT and CDR2 YYEEEE. DNA for the CDR3: TGTGCCAGCAGCTTTGGGACTAGCGGGTACCAAGAGACCCAGTACTTC. It translates to CASSFGTSGYQETQYF.

The chain uses TRBV5-6 and TRBJ1-2, with D maybe TRBD1 (5 bases). The length of the CDR3 is 15 residues. Germline CDR1 is SGHDT and CDR2 is YYEEEE. V lost 2 bases and J 4 bases, leaving 15 bases between the germline ends. The CDR3 DNA sequence: TGTGCCAGCAGCTTCCTGAGGGGCCGATTCTATGGCTACACCTTC. Its translation: CASSFLRGRFYGYTF.

This clone was seen only a few times. The V and J genes are TRBV4-3 and TRBJ2-1; weak D call: TRBD2 (5 bases). Germline assignment: CDR1 LGHNA and CDR2 YSLEER. Trimming cost V 0 bases and J 4 bases, with 22 bases left between them. This CDR3 has 19 amino acids. CDR3 DNA sequence: TGCGCCAGCAGCCAAGAGAGTCGGCGTACAAGGGAGCGTTACAATGAGCAGTTCTTC. Protein: CASSQESRRTRERYNEQFF.

The chain employs TRBV6-1 and TRBJ2-4, with 14 nucleotides matching TRBD2. This CDR3 comprises 16 residues. Germline V gene sequence: CDR1 MNHNS, CDR2 SASEGT. The trim removed 4 bases at V and 3 bases at J, leaving 2 bases unmatched. CDR3 bases: TGTGCCAGCAGTGCCGGGACTAGCGGGGGCAAAAACATTCAGTACTTC. This translates into CASSAGTSGGKNIQYF.

V usage is TRBV5-6 and J usage is TRBJ2-2; 9 nucleotides agree with TRBD2. The CDR3 consists of 18 residues. Looked up from germline, CDR1 is SGHDT and CDR2 is YYEEEE. V lost 4 bases to trimming and J lost 3 bases; unmatched junction nucleotides: 13. The CDR3 DNA sequence: TGTGCCAGCAGCCGTATCTTGCGGGGGGGCACCGACACCGGGGAGCTGTTTTTT. Its translation: CASSRILRGGTDTGELFF. Supplemented by reference TRBV5-6 and TRBJ2-2, the full variable domain reads DAGVTQSPTHLIKTRGQQVTLRCSPKSGHDTVSWYQQALGQGPQFIFQYYEEEERQRGNFPDRFSGHQFPNYSSELNVNALLLGDSALYLCASSRILRGGTDTGELFFGEGSRLTVL.

The rearrangement joins TRBV30 to TRBJ2-1; D is ambiguous. This CDR3 spans 13 amino acids. V was shortened by 2 bases and J by 0 bases, with 5 bases between the two germline ends. CDR1 GTSNPN and CDR2 SVGIG come from the germline V gene (reference sequence). The CDR3 DNA follows: TGTGCCTGGAGTCCGCGCTCCTACAATGAGCAGTTCTTC. Translated: CAWSPRSYNEQFF.

The chain employs TRBV5-5 and TRBJ1-1; the D is unclear. The CDR3 spans 12 residues. Looked up from germline, CDR1 is SGHKS and CDR2 is YYEKEE (reference sequence). V lost 1 base and J 0 bases, leaving 1 base between the germline ends. The CDR3 spells CASSLLNTEAFF. The CDR3 nucleotides are TGTGCCAGCAGCTTGTTGAACACTGAAGCTTTCTTT.

This clone was recorded only once. The chain combines TRBV6-5 with TRBJ1-1; 7 bases fit TRBD1. The CDR3 sequence is 16 residues long. J was trimmed by 7 bases and V by 2 bases; bases with no gene match: 13. CDR1 and CDR2 (germline): MNHEY, SVGAGI. The CDR3 region is CASSYSTGTDYSEAFF. DNA of the CDR3: TGTGCCAGCAGTTACAGCACCGGGACAGATTATAGTGAAGCTTTCTTT.

This chain links TRBV7-2 with TRBJ1-1; D is perhaps TRBD1 (5 bases). This CDR3 contains 14 residues. The V and J ends lost 5 bases and 8 bases respectively, with 18 bases between them. Looked up from germline, CDR1 is SGHTA and CDR2 is FQGNSA. The CDR3 region is CASSLRAGPREAFF. As DNA, the CDR3 is TGTGCCAGCAGCCTGAGGGCAGGGCCAAGAGAAGCTTTCTTT.

The chain uses TRBV9 and TRBJ2-3; D remains unclear. CDR1 and CDR2 from the germline V gene are SGDLS and YYNGEE. This CDR3 region has 14 residues. V was trimmed by 0 bases and J by 1 base, leaving 6 bases between them. The CDR3, as DNA: TGTGCCAGCAGCGTAGATACGGGCACAGATACGCAGTATTTT. It codes for CASSVDTGTDTQYF.

V usage is TRBV5-1 and J usage is TRBJ2-2; D remains ambiguous. The V gene's germline CDR1 is SGHRS and CDR2 YFSETQ. V lost 4 bases to trimming and J lost 4 bases, with 20 bases between them. The CDR3 length is 17 residues. In DNA form, the CDR3 reads TGCGCCAGCAGCGCGGTCGTGCAGGCCTCGGGCACCGGGGAGCTGTTTTTT. It codes for CASSAVVQASGTGELFF.

The CDR3 loop is CASRLLIQEYTEAFF. Here the CDR3 DNA reads TGTGCCAGCCGCCTCCTTATACAAGAATACACTGAAGCTTTCTTT. The rearrangement joins TRBV27 to TRBJ1-1; D remains ambiguous. Trimming left V 8 bases short and J 3 bases short, with 19 bases between. Germline loops: CDR1 MNHEY, CDR2 SMNVEV (reference sequence). The CDR3 is made up of 15 amino acids.

In DNA form, the CDR3 reads TGTGCCAGCAGCAACCGAGAGGGGAAAGGGACTTTCAAAAACATTCAGTACTTC. It codes for CASSNREGKGTFKNIQYF. This chain links TRBV21-1 with TRBJ2-4; the table's D call of TRBD2 was not tested on the DNA. TRBV21-1 is a recognized pseudogene. CDR3 size: 18 residues.

The rearrangement joins TRBV27 to TRBJ1-5; perhaps TRBD1 as D (5 bases). This CDR3 is built from 13 residues. CDR1 MNHEY and CDR2 SMNVEV come from the germline V gene (reference sequence). V gave up 5 bases and J gave up 11 bases, with 16 bases separating them. Written as DNA, the CDR3 is TGTGCCAGCAGTCCCCGTAACGGGGGGTCCCAGCATTTT. Protein: CASSPRNGGSQHF.